The 27 T cell receptor beta chains below come from one sample, sequenced in a study of human T cells and chemical hapten exposure (dated by TCRdb to the early 2020s). Receptor libraries were prepared by RACE. These reads were obtained on a NextSeq 500. The raw public data were reprocessed by TCRdb itself: fastp quality trimming at Q25, MiXCR clonotype calling, in-frame beta chains only. Rows with one shared CDR3 protein collapse into an entry with the most common genes and DNA. For this sample the table gives around 250,000 distinct CDR3 sequences, of which around 9.3% were detected only once. The ten largest clonotypes hold 2% to 2.5% of the sample. According to the study, the label for this sample's time point signals: pre-sensitization, week 0. The sample's treatment or condition label, in plain terms: therapeutic diphenylcyclopropenone sensitization with weekly scalp DPC. Specimen: whole blood, collected in connection with sensitization to the hapten diphenylcyclopropenone (DPC). These receptors were obtained from a woman in her thirties or forties with alopecia areata. Some clones in this sample may be carry-over from other donors' samples.

This clonotype came up a few times. The DNA for the CDR3 is TGTGCCAGCAGACAAACAGGGAGCGATCAGCCCCAGCATTTT. Its protein product is CASRQTGSDQPQHF. V usage is TRBV6-2 or TRBV6-3 and J usage is TRBJ1-5; tentative D call: TRBD1 (6 bases). Looked up from germline, CDR1 is MNHEY and CDR2 is SVGEGT. V dropped 6 bases and J dropped 5 bases, with 14 bases sitting between them. CDR3 length equals 14 residues.

This clonotype was detected many times. The rearrangement links TRBV6-5 to TRBJ2-7; TRBD1 agrees at 9 bases. CDR3 length: 14 residues. Trimming removed 7 bases from V and 3 bases from J; junction bases left unmatched: 7. CDR1 and CDR2 (germline): MNHEY, SVGAGI. CDR3 bases: TGTGCCAGCATCAAAGGACAGGGGAACTACGAGCAGTACTTC. Translated, it gives CASIKGQGNYEQYF.

This clonotype appeared a few times. V usage is TRBV20-1 and J usage is TRBJ2-3; maybe TRBD2 (7 bases). With 5 bases removed from V and 5 bases from J, the gap between germline ends came to 20 bases. From germline, CDR1 is DFQATT and CDR2 SNEGSKA (reference sequence). The CDR3 runs to 15 residues. The chain's CDR3 is CSALKGGSGRDTQYF. The CDR3 nucleotides are TGCAGTGCTCTCAAGGGGGGGAGTGGAAGAGATACGCAGTATTTT.

The sample holds many counts of this clonotype. The genes are TRBV15 and TRBJ1-1; D is unresolved. The CDR3 is 13 residues long. V dropped 0 bases and J dropped 10 bases, with 12 bases sitting between them. The germline V gene has CDR1 LNHNV and CDR2 YYDKDF (reference sequence). The CDR3 DNA follows: TGTGCCACCAGCAGAGATTCTAAAAGGGTAGCTTTCTTT. Its protein is CATSRDSKRVAFF.

The chain uses TRBV24-1 and TRBJ2-3, with D uncertain. Trimming cost V 4 bases and J 3 bases, with 10 bases left between them. Looked up from germline, CDR1 is KGHDR and CDR2 is SFDVKD. The CDR3 length is 14 residues. The CDR3 DNA follows: TGTGCCACCAGTGACCCTGGAACGACAGATACGCAGTATTTT. It encodes CATSDPGTTDTQYF.

Ten or more counts support this clonotype. The chain links TRBV28 to TRBJ1-1; no firm D call. Trimming took off 4 bases at V and 4 bases at J, with 7 bases between the two ends. Germline CDR1 and CDR2: MDHEN and SYDVKM. The length of the CDR3 is 12 residues. The CDR3 protein is CASSSVGTEAFF. The CDR3 nucleotides read TGTGCCAGCAGTTCCGTGGGCACTGAAGCTTTCTTT. Using reference TRBV28 and TRBJ1-1 for the parts outside the CDR3, the full variable domain is DVKVTQSSRYLVKRTGEKVFLECVQDMDHENMFWYRQDPGLGLRLIYFSYDVKMKEKGDIPEGYSVSREKKERFSLILESASTNQTSMYLCASSSVGTEAFFGQGTRLTVV.

The chain is built from TRBV10-3 and TRBJ2-1; D unresolved. This CDR3 has 13 residues. Trimming removed 9 bases from V and 0 bases from J, with 9 bases in between. CDR1 is ENHRY and CDR2 is SYGVKD in the germline V gene. The CDR3 here is CAILSDSYNEQFF. For the CDR3, the DNA is TGTGCCATTCTTAGTGACTCCTACAATGAGCAGTTCTTC.

The chain recombines TRBV2 with TRBJ2-2; the match to TRBD1 covers 9 bases. This CDR3 comprises 14 residues. Trimming took 5 bases from V and 6 from J; bases not matched to a gene: 4. Looked up from germline, CDR1 is SNHLY and CDR2 is FYNNEI. The CDR3 is CASSSRTGAGELFF. The CDR3 DNA reads as TGTGCCAGCAGTTCTCGGACAGGGGCCGGGGAGCTGTTTTTT.

A word on this clonotype: The junction differs from germline at one of its ends, possibly a read error. The rearrangement links TRBV2 to TRBJ2-4, with TRBD2 as a possible D gene (6 bases). This CDR3 contains 15 residues. Germline V gene data show CDR1 as SNHLY and CDR2 as FYNNEI. Here the CDR3 reads CASTPQGLEGNIQNF. The CDR3 bases are TGTGCCAGCACCCCCCAAGGACTGGAGGGGAACATTCAGAACTTC.

This clonotype has just a few counts. J is TRBJ1-5 and V is TRBV6-2 or TRBV6-3, with TRBD1 matching 9 bases. CDR1 and CDR2 from the germline V gene are MNHEY and SVGEGT. After removal of 4 bases from V and 7 bases from J, the junction contained 11 bases not matched to a gene. This CDR3 region has 16 residues. The DNA of the CDR3 is TGTGCCAGCAGTTGGGGGACAGGGTTAGTCCGACAGCCCCAGCATTTT. This gives the protein CASSWGTGLVRQPQHF.

Many counts were recorded for this clonotype. This chain connects TRBV29-1 to TRBJ2-1, with TRBD2 identical over 7 bases. Germline V lookup: CDR1 SQVTM, CDR2 ANQGSEA. The CDR3 covers 16 residues. V trimming: 6 bases; J trimming: 5 bases; junction bases outside the gene matches: 16. CDR3 nucleotides: TGCAGCGTCTCCGGGAGGAGCGGGCACCAAAACAATGAGCAGTTCTTC. Protein sequence: CSVSGRSGHQNNEQFF.

The rearrangement links TRBV6-1 to TRBJ2-2; TRBD2 might be the D (7 bases). Deletions cut 8 bases from V and 7 bases from J, with 17 bases between. The CDR3 extends over 14 amino acids. The germline V gene encodes CDR1 MNHNS and CDR2 SASEGT. DNA of the CDR3: TGTGCCAGCCGAGGCGGGGGCGCCGGCGGGGAGCTGTTTTTT. This codes for CASRGGGAGGELFF.

In this sample, this clonotype turned up many times. The chain carries TRBV28 and TRBJ2-7; D gene unclear. V gave up 6 bases and J gave up 4 bases, with 7 bases separating them. Germline V gene sequence: CDR1 MDHEN, CDR2 SYDVKM. The CDR3 extends over 11 amino acids. The CDR3 region is CASRTLYEQYF. In DNA form, the CDR3 reads TGTGCCAGCAGAACACTATACGAGCAGTACTTC.

Remarks on this clonotype: One end of the junction varies from germline; a read error may be responsible. This chain links TRBV2 with TRBJ2-7; the D is unclear. The CDR3 consists of 11 residues. CDR1 is SNHLY, CDR2 FYNNEI, per germline. As DNA, the CDR3 is TGTGCCAGCAGTGAAGATAGCCGGGCCACCTTC. Its translation: CASSEDSRATF.

This clonotype was seen only a few times. This chain joins TRBV7-2 and TRBJ2-5; weak D call: TRBD2 (7 bases). CDR1 SGHTA and CDR2 FQGNSA come from the germline V gene. The CDR3 is 14 amino acids. Trimming pared 7 bases from V and 1 base from J, leaving 13 bases between. The CDR3 coding sequence is TGTGCCAGCACCACGAGGGGGGGCCAAGAGACCCAGTACTTC. Protein sequence: CASTTRGGQETQYF. The full variable domain, its missing parts supplied by reference TRBV7-2 and TRBJ2-5, is GAGVSQSPSNKVTEKGKDVELRCDPISGHTALYWYRQSLGQGLEFLIYFQGNSAPDKSGLPSDRFSAERTGGSVSTLTIQRTQQEDSAVYLCASTTRGGQETQYFGPGTRLLVL.

CDR3 loop: CASSPRQAYNNEQFF. In DNA form, the CDR3 reads TGTGCCAGCAGTCCGCGACAGGCTTATAACAATGAGCAGTTCTTC. The V gene is TRBV12-3 or TRBV12-4, the J gene TRBJ2-1; D perhaps matches TRBD1 (6 bases). V lost 5 bases to trimming and J lost 5 bases, with 16 bases between them. CDR3 length equals 15 residues.

This chain connects TRBV4-2 to TRBJ1-5; possible D gene TRBD1, 6 bases. The CDR3 is 15 amino acids. V lost 0 bases, J lost 6 bases, and 12 bases lay in between. Germline V gene data show CDR1 as LGHNA and CDR2 as YNFKEQ. The CDR3 reads CASSQDWGGGQPQHF. The CDR3 DNA sequence: TGTGCCAGCAGCCAAGATTGGGGGGGCGGTCAGCCCCAGCATTTT.

Details on this clonotype: Being one base from a much bigger clone, this may be a read error. This sequence joins TRBV11-2 and TRBJ1-1, with D perhaps matching TRBD1 (5 bases). This CDR3 is 13 amino acids long. Germline CDR1 and CDR2: SGHAT and FQNNGV. The CDR3 bases are TGTACCAGCAGCGTACGGGGCAGGAGTGAAGCTTTCTTT. Translation: CTSSVRGRSEAFF.

The gene calls are TRBV7-9 and TRBJ2-7; the D is unclear. This CDR3 is 14 amino acids long. V was shortened by 4 bases and J by 3 bases, with 13 bases between the two germline ends. CDR1 SEHNR and CDR2 FQNEAQ come from the germline V gene (reference sequence). In DNA form, the CDR3 reads TGTGCCAGCAGCTACGGACCAGGTAACTACGAGCAGTACTTC. As protein: CASSYGPGNYEQYF. The full variable domain, completed using reference TRBV7-9 and TRBJ2-7, is DTGVSQNPRHKITKRGQNVTFRCDPISEHNRLYWYRQTLGQGPEFLTYFQNEAQLEKSRLLSDRFSAERPKGSFSTLEIQRTEQGDSAMYLCASSYGPGNYEQYFGPGTRLTVT.

This clonotype was seen a few times. This chain links TRBV6-5 with TRBJ2-7, with D possibly matching TRBD1 (6 bases). V dropped 0 bases and J dropped 1 base, with 7 bases sitting between them. This CDR3 has 14 residues. Per the germline V gene, CDR1 is MNHEY and CDR2 is SVGAGI. The CDR3 DNA reads as TGTGCCAGCAGTTACTCGCAGGGGTCCTACGAGCAGTACTTC. Translated: CASSYSQGSYEQYF.

The J gene is TRBJ1-1, the V gene TRBV5-1, with a tentative D call TRBD1 (6 bases). This CDR3 region has 15 residues. Germline V gives CDR1 SGHRS, CDR2 YFSETQ. Trimming left V 3 bases short and J 4 bases short, with 16 bases between. CDR3 protein: CASSSQSQGSTEAFF. The CDR3 DNA reads TGCGCCAGCAGCTCACAGTCTCAGGGGAGCACTGAAGCTTTCTTT.

The chain carries TRBV11-2 and TRBJ2-5, with D perhaps matching TRBD1 (5 bases). Trimming left V 4 bases short and J 1 base short, with 10 bases between. Germline-derived CDR1 and CDR2 are SGHAT and FQNNGV. This CDR3 is built from 14 residues. This chain's CDR3 is CASSSAGPQETQYF. CDR3 coding DNA: TGTGCCAGCAGCTCGGCAGGGCCCCAAGAGACCCAGTACTTC. Drawing the rest from reference TRBV11-2 and TRBJ2-5, the complete variable domain is EAGVAQSPRYKIIEKRQSVAFWCNPISGHATLYWYQQILGQGPKLLIQFQNNGVVDDSQLPKDRFSAERLKGVDSTLKIQPAKLEDSAVYLCASSSAGPQETQYFGPGTRLLVL.

This clonotype was found a few times. This chain links TRBV6-2 or TRBV6-3 with TRBJ1-2; maybe TRBD1 (5 bases). In germline, CDR1 is MNHEY, CDR2 SVGEGT. CDR3 length: 17 residues. V was trimmed by 0 bases and J by 5 bases, leaving 19 bases between them. CDR3 loop: CASSYSTRPGTIYGYTF. The CDR3 region has the DNA TGTGCCAGCAGTTACTCGACGAGGCCAGGGACTATTTATGGCTACACCTTC.

There are many counts of this clonotype. This rearrangement joins TRBV20-1 to TRBJ2-3; maybe TRBD2 (5 bases). Germline assignment: CDR1 DFQATT and CDR2 SNEGSKA (reference sequence). Trimming took off 5 bases at V and 3 bases at J, with 9 bases between the two ends. CDR3 length equals 12 residues. The CDR3 spells CSALPGTDTQYF. In DNA form, the CDR3 reads TGCAGTGCTCTTCCGGGGACAGATACGCAGTATTTT.

A few counts support this clonotype. The CDR3 protein is CASSLAGTEYYGYTF. CDR3 nucleotides: TGTGCCAGCAGCTTAGCGGGAACGGAGTATTATGGCTACACCTTC. The chain is built from TRBV7-2 and TRBJ1-2; D not resolved. V shed 0 bases and J shed 5 bases, with 13 bases lying between them. Germline lookup yields CDR1 SGHTA and CDR2 FQGNSA. CDR3 size: 15 residues.

The table lists this clonotype with a few counts. This chain links TRBV12-3 or TRBV12-4 with TRBJ2-1; 8 nucleotides agree with TRBD2. The CDR3 totals 16 residues. V shed 5 bases, J shed 5 bases, and the junction held 11 bases outside the gene matches. Here the CDR3 DNA reads TGTGCCAGCAGTCCTTCTATAGCGGGAAAGAACAATGAGCAGTTCTTC. Its protein is CASSPSIAGKNNEQFF.

The chain links TRBV20-1 to TRBJ2-2, with a possible D match to TRBD1 (5 bases). V was pared by 8 bases and J by 8 bases, with 24 bases between. CDR3 size: 15 residues. In germline, CDR1 is DFQATT, CDR2 SNEGSKA (reference sequence). CDR3 nucleotides: TGCAGTACTATACTACCAGTTAGGGGAAGAGGGGAGCTGTTTTTT. Its protein is CSTILPVRGRGELFF.